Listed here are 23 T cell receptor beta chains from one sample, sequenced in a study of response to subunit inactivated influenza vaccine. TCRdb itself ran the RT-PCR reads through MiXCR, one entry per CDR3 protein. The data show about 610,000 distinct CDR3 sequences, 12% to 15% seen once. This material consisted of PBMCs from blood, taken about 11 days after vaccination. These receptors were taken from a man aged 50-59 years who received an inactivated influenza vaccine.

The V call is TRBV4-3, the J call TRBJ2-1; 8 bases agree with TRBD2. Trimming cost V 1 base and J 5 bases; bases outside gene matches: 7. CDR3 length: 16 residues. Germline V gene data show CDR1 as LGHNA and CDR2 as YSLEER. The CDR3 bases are TGCGCCAGCAGCCAAGCACTAGCGGAACCTCACAATGAGCAGTTCTTC. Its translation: CASSQALAEPHNEQFF.

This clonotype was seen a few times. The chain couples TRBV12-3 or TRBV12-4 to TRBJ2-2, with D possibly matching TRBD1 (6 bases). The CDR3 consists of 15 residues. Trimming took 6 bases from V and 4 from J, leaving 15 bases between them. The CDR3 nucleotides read TGTGCCAGCAGGCCCGGGACACCAGGCACCGGGGAGCTGTTTTTT. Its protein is CASRPGTPGTGELFF.

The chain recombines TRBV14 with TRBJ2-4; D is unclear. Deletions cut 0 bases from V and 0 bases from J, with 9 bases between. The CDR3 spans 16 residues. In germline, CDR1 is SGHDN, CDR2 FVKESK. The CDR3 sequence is CASSQDFAGAKNIQYF. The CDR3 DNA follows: TGTGCCAGCAGCCAAGATTTTGCCGGAGCCAAAAACATTCAGTACTTC.

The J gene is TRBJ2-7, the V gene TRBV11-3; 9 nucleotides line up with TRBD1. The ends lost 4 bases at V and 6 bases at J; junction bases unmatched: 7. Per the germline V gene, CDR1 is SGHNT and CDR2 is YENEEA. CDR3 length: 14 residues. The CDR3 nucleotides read TGTGCCAGCAGCTCCGGGACAGGGCGAGCCGAGCAGTACTTC. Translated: CASSSGTGRAEQYF.

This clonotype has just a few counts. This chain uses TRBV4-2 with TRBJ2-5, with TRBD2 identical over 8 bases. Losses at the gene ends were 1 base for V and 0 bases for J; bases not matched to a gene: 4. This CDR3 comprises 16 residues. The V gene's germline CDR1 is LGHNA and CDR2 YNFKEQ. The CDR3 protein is CASSQVRSGNQETQYF. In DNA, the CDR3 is TGTGCCAGCAGCCAAGTGCGTAGCGGGAACCAAGAGACCCAGTACTTC.

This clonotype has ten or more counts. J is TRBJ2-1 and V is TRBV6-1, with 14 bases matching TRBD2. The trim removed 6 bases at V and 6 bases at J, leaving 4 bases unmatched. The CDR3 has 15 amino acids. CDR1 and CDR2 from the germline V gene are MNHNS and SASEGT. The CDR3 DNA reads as TGTGCCAGCAGCCGCGGGACTAGCGGGAGCAATGAGCAGTTCTTC. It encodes CASSRGTSGSNEQFF.

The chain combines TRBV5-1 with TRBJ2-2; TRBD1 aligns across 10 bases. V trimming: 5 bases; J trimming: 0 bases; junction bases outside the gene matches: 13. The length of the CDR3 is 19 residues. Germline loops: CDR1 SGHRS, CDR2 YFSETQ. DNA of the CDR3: TGCGCCAGCAGTCGACAAGGGACAGGGGTTTCCGCGAACACCGGGGAGCTGTTTTTT. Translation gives CASSRQGTGVSANTGELFF.

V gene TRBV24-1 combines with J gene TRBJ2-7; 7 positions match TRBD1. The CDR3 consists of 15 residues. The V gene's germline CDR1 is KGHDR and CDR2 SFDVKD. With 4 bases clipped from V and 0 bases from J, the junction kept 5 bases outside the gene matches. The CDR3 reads CATSDSRGSSYEQYF. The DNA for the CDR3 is TGTGCCACCAGTGACTCCAGGGGGAGCTCCTACGAGCAGTACTTC.

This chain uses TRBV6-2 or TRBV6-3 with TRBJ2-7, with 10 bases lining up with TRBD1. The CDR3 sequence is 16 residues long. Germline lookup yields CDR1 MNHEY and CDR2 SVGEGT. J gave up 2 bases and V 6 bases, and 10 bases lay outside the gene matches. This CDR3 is CASSLRDRGTTYEQYF. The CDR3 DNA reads TGTGCCAGCAGCCTACGGGACAGGGGAACTACCTACGAGCAGTACTTC.

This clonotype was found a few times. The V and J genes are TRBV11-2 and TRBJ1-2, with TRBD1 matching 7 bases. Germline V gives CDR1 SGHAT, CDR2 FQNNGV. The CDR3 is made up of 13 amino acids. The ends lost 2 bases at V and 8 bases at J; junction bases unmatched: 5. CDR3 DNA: TGTGCCAGCAGCTTAACAGGGGCTTGGGGCTACACCTTC. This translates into CASSLTGAWGYTF. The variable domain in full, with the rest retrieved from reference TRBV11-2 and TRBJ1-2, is EAGVAQSPRYKIIEKRQSVAFWCNPISGHATLYWYQQILGQGPKLLIQFQNNGVVDDSQLPKDRFSAERLKGVDSTLKIQPAKLEDSAVYLCASSLTGAWGYTFGSGTRLTVV.

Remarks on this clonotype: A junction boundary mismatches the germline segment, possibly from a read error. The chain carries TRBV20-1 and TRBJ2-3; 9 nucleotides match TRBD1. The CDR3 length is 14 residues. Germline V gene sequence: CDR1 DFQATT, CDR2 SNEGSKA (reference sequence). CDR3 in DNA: TGCAGTAGAACAGGGGGCTGGAGCACAGATACGCACTATTTT. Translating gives CSRTGGWSTDTHYF.

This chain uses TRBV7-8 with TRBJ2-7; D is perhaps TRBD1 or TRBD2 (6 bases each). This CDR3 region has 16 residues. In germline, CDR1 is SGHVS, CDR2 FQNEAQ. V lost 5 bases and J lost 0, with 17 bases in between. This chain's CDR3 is CASSPRGEPSSYEQYF. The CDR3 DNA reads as TGTGCCAGCAGCCCTAGGGGGGAGCCGAGCTCCTACGAGCAGTACTTC.

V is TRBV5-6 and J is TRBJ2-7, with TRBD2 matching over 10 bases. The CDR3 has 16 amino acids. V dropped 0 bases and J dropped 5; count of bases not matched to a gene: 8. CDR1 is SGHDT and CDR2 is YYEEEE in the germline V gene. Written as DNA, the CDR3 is TGTGCCAGCAGCTTGGAGGGTAGCGGGGGGACCCACGAGCAGTACTTC. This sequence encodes CASSLEGSGGTHEQYF.

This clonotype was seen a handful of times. The CDR3 coding sequence is TGTGCCAGCAGCTTATGGAGCCAGACTGAGCAGTTCTTC. This sequence encodes CASSLWSQTEQFF. The genes are TRBV7-6 and TRBJ2-1; D call uncertain. Germline V gene lookup returns CDR1 SGHVS and CDR2 FNYEAQ. This CDR3 has 13 residues. V was pared by 2 bases and J by 9 bases, with 11 bases between.

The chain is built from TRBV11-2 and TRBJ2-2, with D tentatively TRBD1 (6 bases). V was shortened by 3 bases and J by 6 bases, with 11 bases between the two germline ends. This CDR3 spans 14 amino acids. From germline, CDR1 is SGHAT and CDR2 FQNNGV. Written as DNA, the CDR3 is TGTGCCAGCAGCTTTACAGGGTTATCCGGGGAGCTGTTTTTT. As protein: CASSFTGLSGELFF. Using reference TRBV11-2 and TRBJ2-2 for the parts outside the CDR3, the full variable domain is EAGVAQSPRYKIIEKRQSVAFWCNPISGHATLYWYQQILGQGPKLLIQFQNNGVVDDSQLPKDRFSAERLKGVDSTLKIQPAKLEDSAVYLCASSFTGLSGELFFGEGSRLTVL.

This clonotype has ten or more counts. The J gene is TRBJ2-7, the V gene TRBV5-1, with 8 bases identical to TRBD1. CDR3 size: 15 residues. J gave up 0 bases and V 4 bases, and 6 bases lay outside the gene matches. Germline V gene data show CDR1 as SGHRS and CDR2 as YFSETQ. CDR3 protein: CASSIAGGHSYEQYF. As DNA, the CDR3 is TGCGCCAGCAGCATTGCAGGGGGCCACTCCTACGAGCAGTACTTC.

DNA of the CDR3: TGCAGTGCTAGATCCCTAGCGGGATCGGGTGAGCAGTTCTTC. Amino acids: CSARSLAGSGEQFF. This chain uses TRBV20-1 with TRBJ2-1, with 9 bases matching TRBD2. The V gene end was trimmed by 2 bases and the J gene end by 9 bases; junction bases not matched to a gene: 8. Germline V CDR1 and CDR2: DFQATT, SNEGSKA (reference sequence). This CDR3 region has 14 residues.

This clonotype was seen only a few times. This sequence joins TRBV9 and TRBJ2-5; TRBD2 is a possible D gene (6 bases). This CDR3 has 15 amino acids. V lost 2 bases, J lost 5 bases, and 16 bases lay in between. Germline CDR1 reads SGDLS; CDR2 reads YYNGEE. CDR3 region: CASSVSGTGQETQYF. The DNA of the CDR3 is TGTGCCAGCAGCGTGTCCGGGACTGGGCAGGAGACCCAGTACTTC.

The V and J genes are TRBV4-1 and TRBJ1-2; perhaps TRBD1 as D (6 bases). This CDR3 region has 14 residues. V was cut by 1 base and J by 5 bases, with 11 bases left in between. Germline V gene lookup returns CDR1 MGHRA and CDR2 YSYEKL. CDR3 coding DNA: TGCGCCAGCAGCCAAGCGGACAGATTTTATGGCTACACCTTC. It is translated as CASSQADRFYGYTF.

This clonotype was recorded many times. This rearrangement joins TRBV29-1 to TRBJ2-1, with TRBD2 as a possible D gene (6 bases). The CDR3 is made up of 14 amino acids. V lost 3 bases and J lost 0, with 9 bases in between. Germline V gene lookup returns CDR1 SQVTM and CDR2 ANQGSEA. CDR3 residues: CSVDGSFSYNEQFF. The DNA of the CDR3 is TGCAGCGTTGACGGGAGTTTCTCCTACAATGAGCAGTTCTTC.

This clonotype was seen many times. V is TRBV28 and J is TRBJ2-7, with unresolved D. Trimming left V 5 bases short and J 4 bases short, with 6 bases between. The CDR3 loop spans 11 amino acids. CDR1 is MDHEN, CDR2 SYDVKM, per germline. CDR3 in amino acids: CASSRQYEQYF. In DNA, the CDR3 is TGTGCCAGCAGTCGGCAGTACGAGCAGTACTTC.

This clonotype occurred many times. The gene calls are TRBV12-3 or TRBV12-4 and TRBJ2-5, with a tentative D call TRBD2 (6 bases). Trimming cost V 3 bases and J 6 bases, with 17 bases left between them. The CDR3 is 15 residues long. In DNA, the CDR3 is TGTGCCAGCAGTTTGGCCAGGGTAGGGAGGAAGACCCAGTACTTC. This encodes CASSLARVGRKTQYF.

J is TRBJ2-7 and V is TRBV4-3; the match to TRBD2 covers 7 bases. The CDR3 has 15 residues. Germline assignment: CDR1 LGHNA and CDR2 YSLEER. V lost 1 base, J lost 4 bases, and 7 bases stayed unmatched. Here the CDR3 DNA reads TGCGCCAGCAGCCAAGTTCTTGTCGGGGGGTACGAGCAGTACTTC. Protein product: CASSQVLVGGYEQYF.